A selection of T cell receptor beta chains follows, all from one sample in a study of blood T cells in healthy people across ages. From the 5' RACE reads, TCRdb called clonotypes with MiXCR, one entry per CDR3 protein. The repertoire consists of over 450,000 distinct CDR3 sequences, with 24% occurring once and the leading ten covering 8.7%. These data were also filed under a second study, of T cells of mothers and their children.

Sequencing used blood. Every receptor here comes from a boy aged 5-17 years in good health. The CDR3 runs from the conserved cysteine through the conserved F or W. Fields, in order: D gene, clone size, J gene, V gene, CDR3 protein, CDR3 DNA. The D gene is left open where the match is weak. Clone size is shown for a subset of rows, as once, few, many or a class of expanded clone.

d_gene: -; abundance: few; j_gene: TRBJ2-7; v_gene: TRBV7-9; CDR3aa: CASSLVSGLSSYEQYF; CDR3nt: TGTGCCAGCAGCTTAGTTTCGGGCCTCAGCTCCTACGAGCAGTACTTC
d_gene: -; abundance: -; j_gene: TRBJ2-1; v_gene: TRBV29-1; CDR3aa: CSVDVGWTRNEQFF; CDR3nt: TGCAGCGTTGACGTTGGTTGGACAAGGAATGAGCAGTTCTTC
d_gene: -; abundance: few; j_gene: TRBJ2-3; v_gene: TRBV7-9; CDR3aa: CASSPGGEDTQYF; CDR3nt: TGTGCCAGCAGCCCCGGAGGGGAAGATACGCAGTATTTT
d_gene: TRBD1; abundance: -; j_gene: TRBJ2-2; v_gene: TRBV25-1; CDR3aa: CASSEFPPRTGTIGELFF; CDR3nt: TGTGCCAGCAGTGAATTTCCCCCCCGGACAGGGACAATCGGGGAGCTGTTTTTT
d_gene: -; abundance: -; j_gene: TRBJ1-1; v_gene: TRBV6-6; CDR3aa: CASRLQGVTEAFF; CDR3nt: TGTGCCAGCAGACTGCAGGGTGTCACTGAAGCTTTCTTT
d_gene: -; abundance: -; j_gene: TRBJ1-2; v_gene: TRBV3-1; CDR3aa: CASSQDARQLGGYTF; CDR3nt: TGTGCCAGCAGCCAAGATGCGAGACAGCTGGGTGGCTACACCTTC
d_gene: -; abundance: -; j_gene: TRBJ2-1; v_gene: TRBV28; CDR3aa: CASSPTLADEQFF; CDR3nt: TGTGCCAGCAGTCCTACCCTAGCAGATGAGCAGTTCTTC
d_gene: TRBD2; abundance: -; j_gene: TRBJ2-3; v_gene: TRBV19; CDR3aa: CASSESGGRTDTQYF; CDR3nt: TGTGCCAGTAGTGAGAGCGGGGGTCGTACAGATACGCAGTATTTT
d_gene: -; abundance: -; j_gene: TRBJ2-1; v_gene: TRBV6-2/TRBV6-3; CDR3aa: CATSNEQFF; CDR3nt: TGTGCCACCTCCAATGAGCAGTTCTTC
d_gene: -; abundance: -; j_gene: TRBJ2-1; v_gene: TRBV12-3/TRBV12-4; CDR3aa: CATGDWSAYNEQFF; CDR3nt: TGTGCCACTGGGGACTGGAGCGCCTACAATGAGCAGTTCTTC
d_gene: -; abundance: few; j_gene: TRBJ1-5; v_gene: TRBV7-2; CDR3aa: CASSLSGPSSNQPQHF; CDR3nt: TGTGCCAGCAGCTTATCAGGGCCTTCGAGCAATCAGCCCCAGCATTTT
d_gene: TRBD1; abundance: -; j_gene: TRBJ2-1; v_gene: TRBV5-1; CDR3aa: CASSSPLGQGTYNEQFF; CDR3nt: TGCGCCAGCAGCTCACCCCTCGGACAGGGGACCTACAATGAGCAGTTCTTC
d_gene: TRBD1; abundance: -; j_gene: TRBJ2-4; v_gene: TRBV9; CDR3aa: CASSAQGQRGNIQYF; CDR3nt: TGTGCCAGCAGCGCACAGGGACAGCGAGGAAACATTCAGTACTTC
d_gene: TRBD1; abundance: few; j_gene: TRBJ1-1; v_gene: TRBV30; CDR3aa: CAWSRDRGVFGAFF; CDR3nt: TGTGCCTGGAGCCGGGACAGGGGGGTATTTGGAGCTTTCTTT
d_gene: TRBD2; abundance: -; j_gene: TRBJ2-4; v_gene: TRBV20-1; CDR3aa: CSASRGLAGRGNIQYF; CDR3nt: TGCAGTGCTAGTAGAGGACTAGCGGGAAGGGGAAACATTCAGTACTTC
d_gene: -; abundance: -; j_gene: TRBJ1-2; v_gene: TRBV12-3/TRBV12-4; CDR3aa: CASSLESTVYGYTF; CDR3nt: TGTGCCAGCAGTTTAGAGTCCACAGTCTATGGCTACACCTTC
d_gene: -; abundance: -; j_gene: TRBJ2-3; v_gene: TRBV20-1; CDR3aa: CSASLVQSTQYF; CDR3nt: TGCAGTGCTAGCCTGGTACAGTCTACGCAGTATTTT
d_gene: -; abundance: few; j_gene: TRBJ2-1; v_gene: TRBV5-6; CDR3aa: CASSYDPLLGGSYNEQFF; CDR3nt: TGTGCCAGCAGCTACGATCCTCTTCTAGGGGGGTCCTACAATGAGCAGTTCTTC
d_gene: -; abundance: many; j_gene: TRBJ2-5; v_gene: TRBV29-1; CDR3aa: CSVVLGTQYF; CDR3nt: TGCAGCGTCGTCCTCGGGACCCAGTACTTC
d_gene: TRBD2; abundance: -; j_gene: TRBJ2-2; v_gene: TRBV4-1; CDR3aa: CASSQGGAGGPNTGELFF; CDR3nt: TGCGCCAGCAGCCAGGGAGGAGCGGGAGGGCCGAACACCGGGGAGCTGTTTTTT
d_gene: -; abundance: once; j_gene: TRBJ2-1; v_gene: TRBV12-3/TRBV12-4; CDR3aa: CASSLPEGNEQFF; CDR3nt: TGTGCCAGCAGTTTACCAGAGGGCAATGAGCAGTTCTTC
d_gene: -; abundance: -; j_gene: TRBJ2-1; v_gene: TRBV19; CDR3aa: CANVPDEQFF; CDR3nt: TGTGCCAACGTCCCTGATGAGCAGTTCTTC
d_gene: TRBD1; abundance: -; j_gene: TRBJ2-1; v_gene: TRBV4-1; CDR3aa: CASSQEGGAGNEQFF; CDR3nt: TGCGCCAGCAGCCAAGAAGGGGGCGCAGGGAATGAGCAGTTCTTC
d_gene: -; abundance: -; j_gene: TRBJ2-3; v_gene: TRBV25-1; CDR3aa: CASSTRPLDTQYF; CDR3nt: TGTGCCAGCAGTACCCGACCCTTGGATACGCAGTATTTT
d_gene: -; abundance: -; j_gene: TRBJ2-5; v_gene: TRBV29-1; CDR3aa: CSVAFVGQETQYF; CDR3nt: TGCAGCGTTGCATTTGTGGGCCAAGAGACCCAGTACTTC
d_gene: TRBD1; abundance: -; j_gene: TRBJ2-5; v_gene: TRBV7-2; CDR3aa: CASTLRRGRETQYF; CDR3nt: TGTGCCAGCACCCTACGCAGGGGGCGCGAGACCCAGTACTTC
d_gene: TRBD1; abundance: -; j_gene: TRBJ1-2; v_gene: TRBV4-3; CDR3aa: CASSQDVPGQGDGYTF; CDR3nt: TGCGCCAGCAGCCAAGATGTTCCCGGACAGGGGGATGGCTACACCTTC
d_gene: TRBD2; abundance: -; j_gene: TRBJ2-5; v_gene: TRBV5-1; CDR3aa: CASSFELALETQYF; CDR3nt: TGCGCCAGCAGCTTCGAACTAGCGCTGGAGACCCAGTACTTC
d_gene: -; abundance: many; j_gene: TRBJ1-5; v_gene: TRBV6-6; CDR3aa: CASSSTGNQPQHF; CDR3nt: TGTGCCAGCAGTAGTACGGGAAATCAGCCCCAGCATTTT
d_gene: TRBD2; abundance: few; j_gene: TRBJ2-1; v_gene: TRBV25-1; CDR3aa: CASSARLAGFNEQFF; CDR3nt: TGTGCCAGCAGTGCAAGACTAGCGGGGTTTAATGAGCAGTTCTTC
d_gene: TRBD2; abundance: -; j_gene: TRBJ2-1; v_gene: TRBV20-1; CDR3aa: CSAERIPGLAGGPLEQFF; CDR3nt: TGCAGTGCTGAGCGTATCCCGGGACTAGCGGGAGGGCCCCTAGAGCAGTTCTTC
d_gene: TRBD2; abundance: -; j_gene: TRBJ2-7; v_gene: TRBV28; CDR3aa: CASRGGELHIYEQYF; CDR3nt: TGTGCCAGCAGGGGAGGGGAACTTCATATCTACGAGCAGTACTTC
d_gene: -; abundance: few; j_gene: TRBJ2-1; v_gene: TRBV5-6; CDR3aa: CASSLYVVGTYNEQFF; CDR3nt: TGTGCCAGCAGCTTGTATGTTGTCGGGACGTACAATGAGCAGTTCTTC
d_gene: -; abundance: many; j_gene: TRBJ2-5; v_gene: TRBV29-1; CDR3aa: CSVEDPRGIEEETQYF; CDR3nt: TGCAGCGTTGAAGACCCCCGGGGTATAGAGGAAGAGACCCAGTACTTC
d_gene: -; abundance: few; j_gene: TRBJ1-1; v_gene: TRBV20-1; CDR3aa: CSAILGWEGTVFNTEAFF; CDR3nt: TGCAGTGCCATCCTCGGGTGGGAGGGCACCGTTTTTAACACTGAAGCTTTCTTT
d_gene: -; abundance: -; j_gene: TRBJ2-3; v_gene: TRBV9; CDR3aa: CASSVEGLGNTQYF; CDR3nt: TGTGCCAGCAGCGTAGAGGGGTTAGGGAATACGCAGTATTTT
d_gene: -; abundance: -; j_gene: TRBJ2-7; v_gene: TRBV27; CDR3aa: CASRVASQYEQYF; CDR3nt: TGTGCCAGCAGGGTTGCTTCCCAATACGAGCAGTACTTC
d_gene: -; abundance: few; j_gene: TRBJ2-7; v_gene: TRBV7-2; CDR3aa: CASSGRGGVPSYEQYF; CDR3nt: TGTGCCAGCAGCGGTAGAGGCGGGGTGCCATCCTACGAGCAGTACTTC
d_gene: TRBD1; abundance: few; j_gene: TRBJ2-5; v_gene: TRBV28; CDR3aa: CASRRGQGGETQYF; CDR3nt: TGTGCCAGCAGACGGGGACAGGGAGGGGAGACCCAGTACTTC
d_gene: TRBD1; abundance: few; j_gene: TRBJ1-2; v_gene: TRBV20-1; CDR3aa: CSAAVRDRVVWGYGYTF; CDR3nt: TGCAGTGCTGCCGTCCGGGACAGGGTAGTCTGGGGCTATGGCTACACCTTC
d_gene: TRBD2; abundance: -; j_gene: TRBJ2-5; v_gene: TRBV14; CDR3aa: CASSPYRFGLAGGQETQYF; CDR3nt: TGTGCCAGCAGCCCCTACCGATTCGGACTAGCGGGAGGTCAAGAGACCCAGTACTTC
d_gene: TRBD2; abundance: -; j_gene: TRBJ2-2; v_gene: TRBV4-1; CDR3aa: CASSQGPGGANTGELFF; CDR3nt: TGCGCCAGCAGCCAAGGCCCGGGAGGAGCGAACACCGGGGAGCTGTTTTTT
d_gene: -; abundance: -; j_gene: TRBJ1-3; v_gene: TRBV30; CDR3aa: CAWSTIPGPIYF; CDR3nt: TGTGCCTGGAGTACCATCCCGGGCCCCATATATTTT
d_gene: -; abundance: -; j_gene: TRBJ1-5; v_gene: TRBV19; CDR3aa: CASTPTDHSNQPQHF; CDR3nt: TGTGCCAGTACTCCCACAGACCATAGCAATCAGCCCCAGCATTTT
d_gene: -; abundance: few; j_gene: TRBJ2-7; v_gene: TRBV10-3; CDR3aa: CAISDHHSYEQYF; CDR3nt: TGTGCCATCAGTGACCACCACTCCTACGAGCAGTACTTC
d_gene: -; abundance: -; j_gene: TRBJ2-5; v_gene: TRBV20-1; CDR3aa: CSAGPPGETQYF; CDR3nt: TGCAGTGCTGGTCCTCCTGGAGAGACCCAGTACTTC